This TCR beta chain originates from a study of CXCR3-negative and CXCR3-positive naive CD8 T cells (dated by TCRdb to about 2019). As for the study more broadly: In total, 130 million to 150 million TRB reads were obtained, or roughly 1.5 +/- 0.3 million reads per library. Naive subsets from roughly 5 donors and memory cells from 3 donors were included in the TRBV-TRBJ cluster analysis. Data from about 12 donors, pooled across two independent experiments, went into the diversity and physicochemical repertoire analyses.

The paper as a whole reports these results and caveats: Because surface CD5, which has been linked to self-reactivity in mice, was comparable between naive subsets, TCR interaction strength was also inferred from TRB CDR3 physicochemical properties. Because CXCR3 expression was partially decreased after cryopreservation, freshly isolated PBMCs were used for most assays. Comparably high repertoire diversity was found in both naive subsets, whereas much lower repertoire diversity was found in memory CD8+ T cells. TRBV-TRBJ usage was similar between naive CXCR3-negative and CXCR3-positive cells from the same donor, while memory cells showed distinct patterns.

Sequencing used a NextSeq 550. The Human TCR Profiling Kit (MiLaboratory) was used to make UMI-labeled 5' RACE TRB cDNA libraries. cDNA synthesis used the entire amount of extracted RNA, and PCR amplification then used the entire amount of cDNA produced. Libraries were prepared in parallel with an identical number of PCR cycles. On the study's bioinformatics: With a requirement of at least two reads per UMI, MIGEC and MiXCR extracted about 48,000 +/- 9,800 unique UMI-labeled TRB cDNA molecules per library. Each library averaged roughly 36,000 +/- 9,600 functional in-frame TRB CDR3 nucleotide clonotypes without stop codons. Diversity metrics, including normalized Shannon-Wiener and Chao1, were computed in VDJtools after downsampling to 5000 UMI-labeled TRB molecules per sample. VDJtools was used to calculate clonotype-size-weighted physicochemical properties of the central five CDR3 residues, namely interaction energy, strength, volume and Kidera factor 4. Following reprocessing of the reads by TCRdb, the data hold one row per CDR3 protein sequence and no DNA is available. The V and J calls come from TCRdb's annotation, not from the publication. The sample's clone listing holds about 40,000 distinct CDR3 sequences. The ten top clones hold around 11% of the sample.

CDR1 and CDR2 (MNHEY, SVGAGI) derive from the germline V gene. The CDR3 has 14 amino acids, counting the end cysteine and phenylalanine. No nucleotide data were recorded. Regarding this clonotype: There is no known antigen for this receptor.

For every CD8+ T cell subset, fewer than 350,000 cells were flow-sorted straight into RLT lysis buffer, and each subset was sorted in triplicate. Peripheral blood mononuclear cells were isolated from buffy coats using standard density gradient centrifugation. Total RNA was extracted from sorted cells with an RNeasy Mini Kit. Input material: memory CD8+ T cells from blood. What this sample's cell subset or site label stands for: conventional CD8+ memory T cells (TMEM), sorted as controls. The chain was built from TRBV6-5 and TRBJ2-1. The receptor was derived from a human donor in good health. Some clones in this sample may be carry-over from other donors' samples. The CDR3 reads as follows: CASSLYSSYNEQFF.